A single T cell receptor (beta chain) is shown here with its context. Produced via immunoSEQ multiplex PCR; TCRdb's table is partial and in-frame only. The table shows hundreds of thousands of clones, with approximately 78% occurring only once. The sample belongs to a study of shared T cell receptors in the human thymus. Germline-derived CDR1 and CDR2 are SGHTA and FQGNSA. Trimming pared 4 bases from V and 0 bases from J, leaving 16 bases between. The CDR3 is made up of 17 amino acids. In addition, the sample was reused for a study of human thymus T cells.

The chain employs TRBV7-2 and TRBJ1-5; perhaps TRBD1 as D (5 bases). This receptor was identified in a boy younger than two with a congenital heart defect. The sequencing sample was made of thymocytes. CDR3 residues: CASSSLRAGDSNQPQHF. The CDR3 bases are TGTGCCAGCAGCTCCCTCAGGGCGGGGGATAGCAATCAGCCCCAGCATTTT. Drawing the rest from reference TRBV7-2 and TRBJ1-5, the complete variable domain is GAGVSQSPSNKVTEKGKDVELRCDPISGHTALYWYRQSLGQGLEFLIYFQGNSAPDKSGLPSDRFSAERTGGSVSTLTIQRTQQEDSAVYLCASSSLRAGDSNQPQHFGDGTRLSIL.